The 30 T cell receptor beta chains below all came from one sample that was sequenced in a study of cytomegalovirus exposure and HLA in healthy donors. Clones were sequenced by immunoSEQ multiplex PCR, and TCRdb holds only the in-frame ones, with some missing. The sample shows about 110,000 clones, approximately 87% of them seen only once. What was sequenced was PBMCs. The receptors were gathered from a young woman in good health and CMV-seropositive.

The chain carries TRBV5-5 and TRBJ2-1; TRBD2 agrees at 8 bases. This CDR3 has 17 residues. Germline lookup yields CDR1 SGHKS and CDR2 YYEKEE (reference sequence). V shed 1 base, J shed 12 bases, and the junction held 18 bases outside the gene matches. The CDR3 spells CASSLTKTGTRTTWQFF. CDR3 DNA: TGTGCCAGCAGCTTGACTAAGACCGGGACTAGAACTACCTGGCAGTTCTTC.

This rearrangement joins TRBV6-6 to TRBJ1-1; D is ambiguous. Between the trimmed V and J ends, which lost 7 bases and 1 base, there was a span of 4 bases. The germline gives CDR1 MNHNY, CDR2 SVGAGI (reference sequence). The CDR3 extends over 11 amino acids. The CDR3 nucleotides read TGTGCCAGCACGCGGAACACTGAAGCTTTCTTT. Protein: CASTRNTEAFF.

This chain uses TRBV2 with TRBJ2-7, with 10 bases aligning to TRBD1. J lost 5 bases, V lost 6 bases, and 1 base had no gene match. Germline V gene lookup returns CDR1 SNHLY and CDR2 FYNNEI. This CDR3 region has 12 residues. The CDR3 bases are TGTGCCAGCAGGGACAGGGGGGACGAGCAGTACTTC. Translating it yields CASRDRGDEQYF.

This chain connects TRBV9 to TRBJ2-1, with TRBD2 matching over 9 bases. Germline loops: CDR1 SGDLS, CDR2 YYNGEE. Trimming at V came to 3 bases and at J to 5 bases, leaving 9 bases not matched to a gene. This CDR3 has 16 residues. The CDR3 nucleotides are TGTGCCAGCAGCGGCCGTAGCGGGAGTACCCACAATGAGCAGTTCTTC. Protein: CASSGRSGSTHNEQFF.

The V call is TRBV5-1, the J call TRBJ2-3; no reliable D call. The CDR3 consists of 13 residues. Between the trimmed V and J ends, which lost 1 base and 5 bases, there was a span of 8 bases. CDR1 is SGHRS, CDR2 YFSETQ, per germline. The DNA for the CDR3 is TGCGCCAGCAGCTTGCCAGAACAAGATACGCAGTATTTT. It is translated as CASSLPEQDTQYF.

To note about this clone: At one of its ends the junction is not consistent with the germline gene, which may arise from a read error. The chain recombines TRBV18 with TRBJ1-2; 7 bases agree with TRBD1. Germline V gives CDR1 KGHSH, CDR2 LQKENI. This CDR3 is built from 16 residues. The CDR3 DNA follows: TGTGCCAGCTCACCTATTGGGACAGACCTCTTCTATGGCTACATCTTC. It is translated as CASSPIGTDLFYGYIF. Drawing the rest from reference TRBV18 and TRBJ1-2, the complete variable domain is NAGVMQNPRHLVRRRGQEARLRCSPMKGHSHVYWYRQLPEEGLKFMVYLQKENIIDESGMPKERFSAEFPKEGPSILRIQQVVRGDSAAYFCASSPIGTDLFYGYIFGSGTRLTVV.

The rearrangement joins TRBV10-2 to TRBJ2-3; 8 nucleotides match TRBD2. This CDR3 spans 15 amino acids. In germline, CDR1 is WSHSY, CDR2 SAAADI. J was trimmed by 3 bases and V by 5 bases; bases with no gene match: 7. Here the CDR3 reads CASSLGLGTTDTQYF. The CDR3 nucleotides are TGCGCCAGCAGTTTGGGACTAGGTACGACAGATACGCAGTATTTT.

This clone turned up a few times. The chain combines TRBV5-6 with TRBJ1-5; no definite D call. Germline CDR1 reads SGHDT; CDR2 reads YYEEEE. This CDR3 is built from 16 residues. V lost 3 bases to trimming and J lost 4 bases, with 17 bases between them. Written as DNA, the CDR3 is TGTGCCAGCAGCTCCCTCACGGGTTCCCTAAATCAGCCCCAGCATTTT. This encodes CASSSLTGSLNQPQHF.

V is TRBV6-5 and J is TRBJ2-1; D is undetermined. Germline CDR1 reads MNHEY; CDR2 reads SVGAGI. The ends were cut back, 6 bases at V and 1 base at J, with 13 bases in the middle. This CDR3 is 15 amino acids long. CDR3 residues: CASRELLNSYNEQFF. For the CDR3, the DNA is TGTGCCAGCAGGGAGCTTTTGAATTCCTACAATGAGCAGTTCTTC.

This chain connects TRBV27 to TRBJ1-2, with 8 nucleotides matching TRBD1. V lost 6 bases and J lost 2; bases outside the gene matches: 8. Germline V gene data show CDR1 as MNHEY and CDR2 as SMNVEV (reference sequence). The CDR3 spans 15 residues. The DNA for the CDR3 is TGTGCCAGCAGGACGACTTACAGGGGGAACTATGGCTACACCTTC. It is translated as CASRTTYRGNYGYTF.

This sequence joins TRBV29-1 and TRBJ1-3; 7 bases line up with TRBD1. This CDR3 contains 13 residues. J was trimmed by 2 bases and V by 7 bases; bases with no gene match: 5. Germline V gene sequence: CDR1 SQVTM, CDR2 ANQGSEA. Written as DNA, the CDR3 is TGCAGCGCAGGTCAGGGGGCTGGAAACACCATATATTTT. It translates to CSAGQGAGNTIYF.

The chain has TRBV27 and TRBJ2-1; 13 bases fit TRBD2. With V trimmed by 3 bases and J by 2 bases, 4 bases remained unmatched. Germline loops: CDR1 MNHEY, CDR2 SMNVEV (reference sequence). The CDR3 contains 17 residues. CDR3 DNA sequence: TGTGCCAGCAGTTTCCTGACTAGCGGGAGGACCTACAATGAGCAGTTCTTC. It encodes CASSFLTSGRTYNEQFF.

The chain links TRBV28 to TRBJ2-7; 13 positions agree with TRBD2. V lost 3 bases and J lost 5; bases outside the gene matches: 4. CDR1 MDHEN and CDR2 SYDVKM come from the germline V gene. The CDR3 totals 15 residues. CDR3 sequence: CASSFPTSGRNEQYF. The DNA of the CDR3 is TGTGCCAGCAGTTTCCCGACTAGCGGGAGGAACGAGCAGTACTTC.

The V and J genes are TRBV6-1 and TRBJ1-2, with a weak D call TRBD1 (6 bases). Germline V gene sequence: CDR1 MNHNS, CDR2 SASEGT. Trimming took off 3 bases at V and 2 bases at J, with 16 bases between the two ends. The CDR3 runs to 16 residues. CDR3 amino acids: CASSDRGAGLNYGYTF. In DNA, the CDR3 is TGTGCCAGCAGTGACAGGGGCGCGGGTCTAAACTATGGCTACACCTTC.

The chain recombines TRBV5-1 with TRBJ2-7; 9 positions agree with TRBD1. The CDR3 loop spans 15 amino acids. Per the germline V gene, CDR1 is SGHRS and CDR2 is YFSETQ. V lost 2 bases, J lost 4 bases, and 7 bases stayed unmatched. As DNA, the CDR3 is TGCGCCAGCAGCTTAAAATTCGGGACAGGGTACGAGCAGTACTTC. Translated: CASSLKFGTGYEQYF.

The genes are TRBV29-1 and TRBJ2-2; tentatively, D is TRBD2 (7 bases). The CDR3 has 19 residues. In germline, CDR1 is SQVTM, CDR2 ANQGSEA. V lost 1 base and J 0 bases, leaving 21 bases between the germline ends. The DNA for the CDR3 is TGCAGCGTTGAAGGACAGAGAGGGGGGAGGGTATCGAACACCGGGGAGCTGTTTTTT. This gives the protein CSVEGQRGGRVSNTGELFF.

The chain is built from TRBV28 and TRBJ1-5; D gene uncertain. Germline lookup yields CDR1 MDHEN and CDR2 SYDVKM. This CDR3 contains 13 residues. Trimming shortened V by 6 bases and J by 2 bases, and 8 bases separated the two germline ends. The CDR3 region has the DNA TGTGCCAGCAGAATTACAGGCAATCAGCCCCAGCATTTT. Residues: CASRITGNQPQHF.

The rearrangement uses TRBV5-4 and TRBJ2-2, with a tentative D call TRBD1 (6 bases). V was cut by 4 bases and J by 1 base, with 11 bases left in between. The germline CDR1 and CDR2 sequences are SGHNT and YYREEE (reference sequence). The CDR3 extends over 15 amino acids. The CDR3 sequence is CASSEIQGNTGELFF. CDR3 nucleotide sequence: TGTGCCAGCAGCGAGATACAGGGGAACACCGGGGAGCTGTTTTTT.

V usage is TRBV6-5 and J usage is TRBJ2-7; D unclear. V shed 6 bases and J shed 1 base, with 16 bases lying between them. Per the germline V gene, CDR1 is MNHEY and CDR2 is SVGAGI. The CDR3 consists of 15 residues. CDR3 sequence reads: CASSPLPGGSYEQYF. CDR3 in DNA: TGTGCCAGCAGCCCGTTGCCTGGCGGATCCTACGAGCAGTACTTC.

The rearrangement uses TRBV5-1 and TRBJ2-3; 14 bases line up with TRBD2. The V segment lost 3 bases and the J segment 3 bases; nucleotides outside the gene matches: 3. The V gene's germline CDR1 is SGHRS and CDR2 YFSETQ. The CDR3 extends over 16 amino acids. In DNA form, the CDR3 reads TGCGCCAGCAGCTCGGGGACTAGCGGGAGAACAGATACGCAGTATTTT. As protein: CASSSGTSGRTDTQYF.

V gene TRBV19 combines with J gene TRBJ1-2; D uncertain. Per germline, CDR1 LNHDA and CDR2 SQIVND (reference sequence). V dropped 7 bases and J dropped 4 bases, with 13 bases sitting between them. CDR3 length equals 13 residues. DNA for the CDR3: TGTGCCAGTAAGGAGGGTCGGAGCTATGGCTACACCTTC. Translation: CASKEGRSYGYTF.

The CDR3 DNA is TGTGCCAGCAGCTCCGGACAGGGGGCCACCTACGAGCAGTACTTC. This translates into CASSSGQGATYEQYF. The chain recombines TRBV7-2 with TRBJ2-7; 11 nucleotides match TRBD1. This CDR3 region has 15 residues. Germline loops: CDR1 SGHTA, CDR2 FQGNSA. V lost 4 bases, J lost 2 bases, and 4 bases stayed unmatched.

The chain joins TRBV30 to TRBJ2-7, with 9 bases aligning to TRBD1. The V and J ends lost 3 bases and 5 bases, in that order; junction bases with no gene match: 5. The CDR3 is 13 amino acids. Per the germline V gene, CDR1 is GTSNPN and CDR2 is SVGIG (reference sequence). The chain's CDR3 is CAWSLWTGDEQYF. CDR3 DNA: TGTGCCTGGAGCCTATGGACAGGGGACGAGCAGTACTTC.

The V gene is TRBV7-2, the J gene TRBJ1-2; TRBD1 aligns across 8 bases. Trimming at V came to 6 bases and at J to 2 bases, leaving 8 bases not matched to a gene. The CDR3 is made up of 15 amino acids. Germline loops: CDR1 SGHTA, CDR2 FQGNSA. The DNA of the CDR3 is TGTGCCAGCAGTAGCCGCGGACAGGGAAACTATGGCTACACCTTC. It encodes CASSSRGQGNYGYTF.

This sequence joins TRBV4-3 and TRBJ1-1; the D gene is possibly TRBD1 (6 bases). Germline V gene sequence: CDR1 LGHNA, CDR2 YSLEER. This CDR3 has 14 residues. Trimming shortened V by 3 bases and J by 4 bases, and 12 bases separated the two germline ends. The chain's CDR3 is CASSQHTGSTEAFF. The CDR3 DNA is TGCGCCAGCAGCCAGCATACAGGGAGCACTGAAGCTTTCTTT.

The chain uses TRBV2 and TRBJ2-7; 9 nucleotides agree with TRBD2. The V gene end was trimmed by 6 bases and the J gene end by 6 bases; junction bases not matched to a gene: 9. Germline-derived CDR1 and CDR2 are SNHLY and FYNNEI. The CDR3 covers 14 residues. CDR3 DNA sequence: TGTGCCAGCAGACGTTTAGCGGGAGAACTCGAGCAGTACTTC. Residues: CASRRLAGELEQYF.

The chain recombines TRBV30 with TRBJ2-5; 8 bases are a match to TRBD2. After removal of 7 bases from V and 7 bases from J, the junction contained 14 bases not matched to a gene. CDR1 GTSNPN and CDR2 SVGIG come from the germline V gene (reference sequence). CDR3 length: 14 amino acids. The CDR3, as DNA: TGTGCCTATACAGGTCGGGGGGGGCCGAGGACCCAGTACTTC. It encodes CAYTGRGGPRTQYF.

The CDR3 here is CSAPPQETQYF. CDR3 bases: TGCAGTGCTCCTCCTCAAGAGACCCAGTACTTC. V usage is TRBV20-1 and J usage is TRBJ2-5; D not certain. There are 11 residues in the CDR3. CDR1 DFQATT and CDR2 SNEGSKA come from the germline V gene (reference sequence). V shed 5 bases and J shed 2 bases, with 6 bases lying between them.

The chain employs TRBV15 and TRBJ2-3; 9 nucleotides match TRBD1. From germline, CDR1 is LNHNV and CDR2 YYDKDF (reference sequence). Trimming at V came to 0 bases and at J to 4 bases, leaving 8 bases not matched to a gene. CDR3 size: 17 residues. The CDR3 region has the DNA TGTGCCACCAGCAGAGATTTTAGGGGACAGGGTTCAGATACGCAGTATTTT. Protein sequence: CATSRDFRGQGSDTQYF.

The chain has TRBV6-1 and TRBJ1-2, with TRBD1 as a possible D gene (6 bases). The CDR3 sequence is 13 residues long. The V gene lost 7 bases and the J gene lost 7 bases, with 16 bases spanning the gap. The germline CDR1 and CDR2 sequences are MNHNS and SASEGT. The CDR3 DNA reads TGTGCCAGCAAGGGCAGGGGAGTTGGTGGCTACACCTTC. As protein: CASKGRGVGGYTF.